These 27 T cell receptor beta chains came from one sample sequenced in a study of control samples from healthy donors and cancer patients. Some clones are missing from TCRdb's copy, which holds only in-frame ones; the method was immunoSEQ multiplex PCR. The sample holds about 130,000 clones, around nine tenths seen once. The sequenced sample consisted of blood. These receptors all stem from a man between 18 and 35 years old in good health.

The rearrangement joins TRBV10-1 to TRBJ2-3, with D unresolved. CDR1 and CDR2 (germline): WNHNN, SYGVQD (reference sequence). CDR3 length: 11 amino acids. Trimming removed 0 bases from V and 6 bases from J, with 1 base in between. CDR3 coding DNA: TGCGCCAGCAGTGAGTCCGATACGCAGTATTTT. Translating it yields CASSESDTQYF.

J is TRBJ1-3 and V is TRBV24-1, with D tentatively TRBD1 (5 bases). Germline CDR1 KGHDR, CDR2 SFDVKD. Trimming cost V 6 bases and J 8 bases, with 25 bases left between them. This CDR3 contains 17 residues. The CDR3 loop reads CATSYRTGTVRGDTIYF. CDR3 DNA: TGTGCCACCAGTTATCGGACCGGGACGGTGCGCGGGGACACCATATATTTT.

The V call is TRBV11-3, the J call TRBJ2-7; D may match TRBD1 or TRBD2 (5 bases each). The germline CDR1 and CDR2 sequences are SGHNT and YENEEA. V was shortened by 2 bases and J by 1 base, with 12 bases between the two germline ends. This CDR3 has 15 amino acids. CDR3 nucleotides: TGTGCCAGCAGCTTACCGATGGGGGAATCCTACGAGCAGTACTTC. Translating it yields CASSLPMGESYEQYF.

The J gene is TRBJ1-4, the V gene TRBV15, with a possible D match to TRBD1 (6 bases). The germline gives CDR1 LNHNV, CDR2 YYDKDF (reference sequence). This CDR3 spans 13 amino acids. Between the trimmed V and J ends, which lost 6 bases and 6 bases, there was a span of 11 bases. The CDR3 coding sequence is TGTGCCACCAGGAGACAGGTGGATGAAAAACTGTTTTTT. It encodes CATRRQVDEKLFF.

V is TRBV24-1 and J is TRBJ2-1, with D perhaps matching TRBD2 (7 bases). V was clipped by 3 bases and J by 0 bases, with 17 bases between them. The CDR3 has 18 residues. Per germline, CDR1 KGHDR and CDR2 SFDVKD. This CDR3 is CATSDGRGAASSYNEQFF. As DNA, the CDR3 is TGTGCCACCAGTGATGGTCGGGGGGCGGCTAGCTCCTACAATGAGCAGTTCTTC.

Concerning this clone: The identical CDR3 is also encoded by other nucleotide sequences in the sample. V and J are TRBV5-1 and TRBJ2-5, with D hard to call. The germline V and J ends were trimmed by 2 bases and 3 bases, with 8 bases remaining between them. The CDR3 covers 13 residues. Looked up from germline, CDR1 is SGHRS and CDR2 is YFSETQ. CDR3 protein: CASSFTGEETQYF. CDR3 coding DNA: TGCGCCAGCAGCTTCACTGGAGAAGAGACCCAGTACTTC.

This clone was found once. The J gene is TRBJ1-1, the V gene TRBV5-8; D is unclear. Per the germline V gene, CDR1 is SGHTS and CDR2 is YDEGEE. The CDR3 spans 16 residues. V dropped 3 bases and J dropped 3 bases, with 18 bases sitting between them. In DNA, the CDR3 is TGTGCCAGCAGCTCGAGGTGGTGGAGTGAGGACACTGAAGCTTTCTTT. Its translation is CASSSRWWSEDTEAFF.

This clone came up once. The chain carries TRBV4-1 and TRBJ1-4, with 9 positions matching TRBD1. The V gene's germline CDR1 is MGHRA and CDR2 YSYEKL. V dropped 1 base and J dropped 3; count of bases not matched to a gene: 3. CDR3 length: 16 residues. The CDR3 loop is CASSQGDRAANEKLFF. The CDR3 nucleotides are TGCGCCAGCAGCCAAGGGGACAGGGCTGCTAATGAAAAACTGTTTTTT.

Concerning this clone: The same CDR3 also results from other DNA sequences found in this sample. The rearrangement links TRBV10-3 to TRBJ2-6; D gene unclear. CDR3 size: 14 residues. Germline V gene sequence: CDR1 ENHRY, CDR2 SYGVKD. V lost 2 bases to trimming and J lost 0 bases, with 2 bases between them. The DNA for the CDR3 is TGTGCCATCAGTGAGGGCTCTGGGGCCAACGTCCTGACTTTC. Residues: CAISEGSGANVLTF.

The chain is built from TRBV11-3 and TRBJ2-4; a possible D gene is TRBD1 (5 bases). Germline loops: CDR1 SGHNT, CDR2 YENEEA. CDR3 length equals 18 residues. Trimming stripped 5 bases from V and 0 bases from J, with 20 bases between. CDR3 sequence reads: CASSPNPQVGQAKNIQYF. DNA for the CDR3: TGTGCCAGCAGCCCCAACCCACAGGTTGGGCAAGCCAAAAACATTCAGTACTTC.

The chain has TRBV2 and TRBJ2-4; 12 nucleotides match TRBD2. Germline CDR1 SNHLY, CDR2 FYNNEI. The CDR3 spans 14 residues. V shed 7 bases and J 11 bases; nucleotides not matched to a gene: 9. The CDR3 DNA reads as TGTGCCAGCACCCCCGACTGGACTAGCGGGGTTCAGTACTTC. Protein product: CASTPDWTSGVQYF. The full variable domain, completed using reference TRBV2 and TRBJ2-4, is EPEVTQTPSHQVTQMGQEVILRCVPISNHLYFYWYRQILGQKVEFLVSFYNNEISEKSEIFDDQFSVERPDGSNFTLKIRSTKLEDSAMYFCASTPDWTSGVQYFGAGTRLSVL.

The V and J genes are TRBV28 and TRBJ1-1; D perhaps matches TRBD1 (6 bases). Germline V CDR1 and CDR2: MDHEN, SYDVKM. Trimming took 4 bases from V and 2 from J, leaving 8 bases between them. The CDR3 contains 13 residues. The CDR3 DNA reads TGTGCCAGCAGTTACAGGGTCAACACTGAAGCTTTCTTT. This encodes CASSYRVNTEAFF.

The CDR3 region is CASSLQTGGTYEQYF. The CDR3 coding sequence is TGTGCCAGCAGCTTGCAAACCGGCGGAACCTACGAGCAGTACTTC. The V gene is TRBV5-8, the J gene TRBJ2-7; D uncertain. With 1 base removed from V and 2 bases from J, the gap between germline ends came to 13 bases. Looked up from germline, CDR1 is SGHTS and CDR2 is YDEGEE. The CDR3 extends over 15 amino acids. The full variable domain, with the rest looked up from reference TRBV5-8 and TRBJ2-7, is EAGVTQSPTHLIKTRGQQATLRCSPISGHTSVYWYQQALGLGLQFLLWYDEGEERNRGNFPPRFSGRQFPNYSSELNVNALELEDSALYLCASSLQTGGTYEQYFGPGTRLTVT.

J is TRBJ1-4 and V is TRBV6-6, with 9 bases fitting TRBD1. J gave up 4 bases and V 2 bases, and 5 bases lay outside the gene matches. Germline V gene sequence: CDR1 MNHNY, CDR2 SVGAGI (reference sequence). The CDR3 spans 16 residues. CDR3 loop: CASSYGTGTNNEKLFF. The CDR3 bases are TGTGCCAGCAGTTACGGGACAGGGACAAATAATGAAAAACTGTTTTTT.

V gene TRBV10-2 combines with J gene TRBJ1-5; no clear D gene. V lost 5 bases to trimming and J lost 5 bases, with 10 bases between them. CDR1 WSHSY and CDR2 SAAADI come from the germline V gene. This CDR3 has 13 residues. The CDR3 is CASSPSQHQPQHF. CDR3 nucleotides: TGCGCCAGCAGTCCCTCCCAACATCAGCCCCAGCATTTT.

This chain connects TRBV5-4 to TRBJ2-2; TRBD2 might be the D (6 bases). Germline V gene lookup returns CDR1 SGHNT and CDR2 YYREEE (reference sequence). The CDR3 loop spans 13 amino acids. The V end was cut by 5 bases, the J end by 5 bases, with 10 bases between. The CDR3 nucleotides read TGTGCCAGCAGACCGGAGGGAACCGGGGAGCTGTTTTTT. Translated: CASRPEGTGELFF.

The chain recombines TRBV2 with TRBJ2-1; D may be TRBD2 (6 bases). The V gene lost 6 bases and the J gene lost 8 bases, with 11 bases spanning the gap. The CDR3 consists of 12 residues. CDR1 and CDR2 (germline): SNHLY, FYNNEI. The CDR3 loop reads CASRGGGYEQFF. CDR3 bases: TGTGCCAGCAGGGGGGGAGGTTATGAGCAGTTCTTC.

This clone has just one count. J is TRBJ2-7 and V is TRBV28; 7 nucleotides agree with TRBD1. This CDR3 is 16 amino acids long. V shed 3 bases, J shed 0 bases, and the junction held 8 bases outside the gene matches. Germline V gives CDR1 MDHEN, CDR2 SYDVKM. In nucleotides, the CDR3 is TGTGCCAGCAGTTTTAAATACGGGACAGCCTCCTACGAGCAGTACTTC. This gives the protein CASSFKYGTASYEQYF.

The J gene is TRBJ1-2, the V gene TRBV27, with D possibly being TRBD1 (6 bases). This CDR3 contains 14 residues. Germline lookup yields CDR1 MNHEY and CDR2 SMNVEV (reference sequence). V lost 5 bases, J lost 6 bases, and 16 bases lay in between. The CDR3 DNA is TGTGCCAGCAGTCTAGGGTGGGGGGCAAATGGCTACACCTTC. It codes for CASSLGWGANGYTF.

The chain combines TRBV5-4 with TRBJ2-7, with a tentative D call TRBD1 (5 bases). CDR3 length: 13 residues. The V end was cut by 4 bases, the J end by 2 bases, with 10 bases between. Germline CDR1 is SGHNT and CDR2 is YYREEE (reference sequence). CDR3 bases: TGTGCCAGCAGCATTGACAGAGCCTACGAGCAGTACGTC. Translating it yields CASSIDRAYEQYV.

The chain links TRBV5-5 to TRBJ1-1; D might be TRBD1 (5 bases). Trimming left V 1 base short and J 1 base short, with 11 bases between. Germline values: CDR1 SGHKS, CDR2 YYEKEE (reference sequence). This CDR3 is 15 amino acids long. Here the CDR3 DNA reads TGTGCCAGCAGCTTGAGTACGGGGGAGAACACTGAAGCTTTCTTT. Translation gives CASSLSTGENTEAFF. Combining the CDR3 with reference TRBV5-5 and TRBJ1-1 gives the whole variable domain DAGVTQSPTHLIKTRGQQVTLRCSPISGHKSVSWYQQVLGQGPQFIFQYYEKEERGRGNFPDRFSARQFPNYSSELNVNALLLGDSALYLCASSLSTGENTEAFFGQGTRLTVV.

V usage is TRBV3-1 (or the pseudogene TRBV3-2) and J usage is TRBJ1-1; D perhaps matches TRBD1 (5 bases). Germline V gene lookup returns CDR1 LGHDT and CDR2 YNNKEL (reference sequence). This CDR3 is built from 14 residues. Trimming shortened V by 2 bases and J by 5 bases, and 12 bases separated the two germline ends. The CDR3 region has the DNA TGTGCCAGCAGCCAAAAAGGGGCGGTTACTGAAGCTTTCTTT. Translation gives CASSQKGAVTEAFF.

This chain joins TRBV7-2 and TRBJ2-5; D not resolved. This CDR3 region has 14 residues. Germline V gene sequence: CDR1 SGHTA, CDR2 FQGNSA. Trimming took off 3 bases at V and 2 bases at J, with 10 bases between the two ends. The CDR3 protein is CASSFRVGQETQYF. CDR3 in DNA: TGTGCCAGCAGCTTCCGGGTCGGACAAGAGACCCAGTACTTC. Based on the CDR3 plus reference TRBV7-2 and TRBJ2-5, the full variable domain is GAGVSQSPSNKVTEKGKDVELRCDPISGHTALYWYRQSLGQGLEFLIYFQGNSAPDKSGLPSDRFSAERTGGSVSTLTIQRTQQEDSAVYLCASSFRVGQETQYFGPGTRLLVL.

The chain uses TRBV25-1 and TRBJ2-1; 8 bases agree with TRBD2. V was clipped by 9 bases and J by 7 bases; unmatched bases: 20. Germline V gives CDR1 MGHDK, CDR2 SYGVNS. This CDR3 has 17 residues. The DNA for the CDR3 is TGTGCCAGTGATGAATCAAGTGGCGGGAGGTCGGAGAATGAGCAGTTCTTC. Residues: CASDESSGGRSENEQFF. Looking up the rest from reference TRBV25-1 and TRBJ2-1 gives the full variable domain: EADIYQTPRYLVIGTGKKITLECSQTMGHDKMYWYQQDPGMELHLIHYSYGVNSTEKGDLSSESTVSRIRTEHFPLTLESARPSHTSQYLCASDESSGGRSENEQFFGPGTRLTVL.

This clone occurred a few times. The chain carries TRBV6-2 or TRBV6-3 and TRBJ1-1, with a tentative D call TRBD1 (5 bases). The CDR3 length is 18 residues. Trimming shortened V by 4 bases and J by 0 bases, and 21 bases separated the two germline ends. The germline CDR1 and CDR2 sequences are MNHEY and SVGEGT. This CDR3 is CASSLETRRGVLNTEAFF. The CDR3 nucleotides are TGTGCCAGCAGTTTAGAAACCCGAAGAGGGGTTTTGAACACTGAAGCTTTCTTT.

The rearrangement joins TRBV2 to TRBJ2-5; 11 positions agree with TRBD2. This CDR3 contains 13 residues. Trimming cost V 8 bases and J 4 bases; bases outside gene matches: 3. CDR1 and CDR2 from the germline V gene are SNHLY and FYNNEI. The CDR3 nucleotides are TGTGCCAGCCGTAGCGGGGGGGGAGAGACCCAGTACTTC. Protein: CASRSGGGETQYF.

The chain has TRBV19 and TRBJ2-1, with a possible D match to TRBD1 (6 bases). Germline V gene lookup returns CDR1 LNHDA and CDR2 SQIVND (reference sequence). Trimming left V 7 bases short and J 2 bases short, with 18 bases between. The CDR3 is 16 residues long. This chain's CDR3 is CASNFVGRGAYNEQFF. DNA for the CDR3: TGTGCCAGTAATTTCGTCGGCAGGGGAGCCTACAATGAGCAGTTCTTC.